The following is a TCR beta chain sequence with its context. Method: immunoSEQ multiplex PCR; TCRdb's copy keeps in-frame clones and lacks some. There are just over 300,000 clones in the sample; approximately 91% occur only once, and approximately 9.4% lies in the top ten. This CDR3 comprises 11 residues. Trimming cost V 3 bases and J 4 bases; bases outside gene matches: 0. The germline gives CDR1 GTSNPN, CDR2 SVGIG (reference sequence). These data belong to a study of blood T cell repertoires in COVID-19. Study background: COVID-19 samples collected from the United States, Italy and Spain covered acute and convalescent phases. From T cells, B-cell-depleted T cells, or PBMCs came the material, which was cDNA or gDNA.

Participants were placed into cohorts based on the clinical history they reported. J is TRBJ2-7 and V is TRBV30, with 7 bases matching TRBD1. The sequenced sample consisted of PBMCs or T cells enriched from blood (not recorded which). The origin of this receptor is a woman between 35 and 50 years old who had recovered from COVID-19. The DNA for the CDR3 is TGTGCCTGGAGGGGACAGTACGAGCAGTACTTC. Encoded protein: CAWRGQYEQYF. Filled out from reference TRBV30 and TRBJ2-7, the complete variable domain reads SQTIHQWPATLVQPVGSPLSLECTVEGTSNPNLYWYRQAAGRGLQLLFYSVGIGQISSEVPQNLSASRPQDRQFILSSKKLLLSDSGFYLCAWRGQYEQYFGPGTRLTVT.